This TCR beta chain was documented in a study of cytomegalovirus exposure and HLA in healthy donors. The CDR3 extends over 15 amino acids. Germline V lookup: CDR1 SEHNR, CDR2 FQNEAQ (reference sequence). V lost 8 bases, J lost 1 base, and 14 bases lay in between. Regarding this clone: The antigen remains undetermined.

A multiplex PCR was run with 60 Vbeta primers and 13 Jbeta primers. Sequencing was performed with immunoSEQ multiplex PCR; in TCRdb, only in-frame clones are kept and a portion is missing. The sample includes about 110,000 clones, approximately 67% of them seen just once. Study findings and constraints: Near-uniform donor sequencing depth was presumed by presence/absence analyses. Reportedly, a later analysis found an Asian-associated ancestry cluster had fewer N-insertions than the approximately 640-donor mean.

The specimen was PBMCs. The source is a man between 18 and 35 years old in good health and CMV-seropositive. The genes are TRBV7-9 and TRBJ2-2; D gene ambiguous. CDR3 amino acids: CASRFLRQNTGELFF. CDR3 bases: TGTGCCAGCCGATTCCTGAGACAGAACACCGGGGAGCTGTTTTTT.